The present TCR beta chain was sequenced within a study of T-cell memory formation after mild COVID-19. Study-level results: Detection of some responders pre-infection suggested pre-existing cross-reactive memory T cells participated. Among clones contracting day 15 to 85, CD4/CD8 was balanced, whereas later expanders leaned CD4+. SARS-CoV-2 specificity was not confirmed for second-wave clones peaking on day 37.

The CDR3 is 15 residues long. V dropped 5 bases and J dropped 0 bases, with 13 bases sitting between them. Germline CDR1 MNHEY, CDR2 SVGEGT. TCRdb itself ran the 5' RACE reads through MiXCR, one entry per CDR3 protein. This sample has roughly 300,000 distinct CDR3 sequences, with 7.5% to 9.5% found just once. For this clonotype: Its antigen is unidentified.

This clonotype was sampled from a man aged 18 to 29 who had mild COVID-19 (a few samples of this study predate the infection). Cell type and time point are not known. Sequenced material: PBMCs or a T cell subset sorted from them (not recorded which). The V and J genes are TRBV6-2 or TRBV6-3 and TRBJ1-1; unclear D gene. CDR3 DNA: TGTGCCAGCAGTGCCTACGGAGGAATGAACACTGAAGCTTTCTTT. Translating it yields CASSAYGGMNTEAFF.